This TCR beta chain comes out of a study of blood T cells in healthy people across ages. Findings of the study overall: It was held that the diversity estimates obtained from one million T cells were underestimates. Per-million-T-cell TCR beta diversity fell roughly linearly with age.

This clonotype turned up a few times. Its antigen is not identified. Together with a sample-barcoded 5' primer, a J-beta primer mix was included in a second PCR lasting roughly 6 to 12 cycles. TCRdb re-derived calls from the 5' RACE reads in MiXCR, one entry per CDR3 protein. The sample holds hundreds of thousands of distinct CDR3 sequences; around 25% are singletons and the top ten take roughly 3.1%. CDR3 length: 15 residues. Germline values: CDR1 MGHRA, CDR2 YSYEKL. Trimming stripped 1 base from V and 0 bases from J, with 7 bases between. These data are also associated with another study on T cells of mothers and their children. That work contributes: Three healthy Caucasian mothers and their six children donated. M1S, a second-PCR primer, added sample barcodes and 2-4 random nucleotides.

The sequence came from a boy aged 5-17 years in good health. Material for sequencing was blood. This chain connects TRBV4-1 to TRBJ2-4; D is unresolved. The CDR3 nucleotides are TGCGCCAGCAGCCAAGTCTCGCTAGCCAAAAACATTCAGTACTTC. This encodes CASSQVSLAKNIQYF.